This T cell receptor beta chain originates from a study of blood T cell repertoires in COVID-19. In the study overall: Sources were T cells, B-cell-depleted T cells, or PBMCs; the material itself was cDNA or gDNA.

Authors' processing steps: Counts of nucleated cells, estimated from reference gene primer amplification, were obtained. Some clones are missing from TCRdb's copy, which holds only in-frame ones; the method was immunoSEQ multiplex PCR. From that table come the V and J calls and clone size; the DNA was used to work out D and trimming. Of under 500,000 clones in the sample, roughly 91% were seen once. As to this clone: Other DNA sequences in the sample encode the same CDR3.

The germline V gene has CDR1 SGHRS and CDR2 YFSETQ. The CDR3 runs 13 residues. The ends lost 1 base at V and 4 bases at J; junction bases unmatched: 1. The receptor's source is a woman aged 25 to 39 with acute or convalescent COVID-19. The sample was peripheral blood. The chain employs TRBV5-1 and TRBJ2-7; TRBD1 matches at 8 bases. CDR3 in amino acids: CASSLTGGYEQYF. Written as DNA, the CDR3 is TGCGCCAGCAGCTTGACAGGGGGTTACGAGCAGTACTTC.